A selection of T cell receptor beta chains follows, all from one sample in a study of blood T cell repertoires in COVID-19. Sequencing used immunoSEQ multiplex PCR; TCRdb keeps in-frame clones, though not all of them. The table lists some 220,000 clones, around 84% of them singletons. Sequenced sample: peripheral blood. Every receptor here comes from a man aged 45-65 years with active or convalescent COVID-19. Each CDR3 is given with its conserved first and last residue. The order of the fields is V gene, J gene, CDR3 protein.

>TRBV2|TRBJ2-5
CASSLDRGRETQYF
>TRBV7-8|TRBJ2-1
CASSSLLVAEQFF
>TRBV28|TRBJ2-6
CASSAGDARGANVLTF
>TRBV15|TRBJ2-1
CATSSLEGPVSSYNEQFF
>TRBV21-1|TRBJ1-2
CASGRDRGLYGYTF
>TRBV7-2|TRBJ1-2
CASSLRDRGYTF
>TRBV7-9|TRBJ2-1
CASRRDRGPYNEQFF
>TRBV15|TRBJ2-3
CATSRGAGSTDTQYF
>TRBV5-5|TRBJ1-5
CASSLRETQPQHF
>TRBV7-6|TRBJ2-3
CASSLVGRAGADTQYF
>TRBV5-6|TRBJ1-2
CASSQLRRDTGQGYTF
>TRBV5-1|TRBJ1-1
CASSSGGKTGLNTEAFF
>TRBV7-2|TRBJ2-1
CASSSYSSGSTFF
>TRBV18|TRBJ2-3
CASSPRDSRFSTDTQYF
>TRBV7-3|TRBJ2-1
CASSLKPGLQFF
>TRBV27|TRBJ1-3
CASSGDSGNTIYF
>TRBV28|TRBJ2-3
CASSPITDRHTDTQYF
>TRBV5-1|TRBJ2-3
CASHRGGSTDTQYF
>TRBV2|TRBJ1-6
CASSLADNSPLHF
>TRBV29-1|TRBJ2-3
CSVRSRDKDTQYF
>TRBV18|TRBJ1-6
CASSPRGSYNSPLHF
>TRBV28|TRBJ1-6
CASSDGSSYNSPLHF